The sequence of this T cell receptor (beta chain) was determined in a study of blood T cells in healthy people across ages. General study findings and limits: Total diversity from one million sequenced T cells was likely underestimated.

This CDR3 is built from 19 residues. The germline gives CDR1 MNHEY, CDR2 SVGAGI. Trimming shortened V by 2 bases and J by 0 bases, and 20 bases separated the two germline ends. Then a second PCR, running roughly 6 to 11 cycles, was carried out with a sample-barcoded 5' primer and a J-beta primer mix. Every cDNA molecule bore a tag from a template-switch adaptor containing 12 random nucleotides. TCRdb reprocessed the 5' RACE reads with MiXCR, giving one entry per CDR3 protein. The data contain fewer than 2 million distinct CDR3 sequences, 39% of them singletons. Remarks on this clonotype: Antigen: not known.

The donors, all healthy, were Caucasians living in Russia, aged 6 to 90. Sequenced input: blood. The TCR originated in a human donor in good health. V is TRBV6-5 and J is TRBJ1-5, with no clear D. For the CDR3, the DNA is TGTGCCAGCAGTTACAAGTGGGAAGAGCAGTTCCATAGCAATCAGCCCCAGCATTTT. Amino acid sequence: CASSYKWEEQFHSNQPQHF.